This T cell receptor beta chain is from a study of post-analysis software for immune sequencing data. Whole-study findings and limits: Patients had higher frequencies than controls of roughly five TRBV segments, including TRBV5-6, TRBV5-1 and TRBV20-1.

The ends lost 2 bases at V and 2 bases at J; junction bases unmatched: 7. Germline CDR1 is SGHTA and CDR2 is FQGNSA. The CDR3 extends over 16 amino acids. TCR beta cDNA libraries included unique molecular identifiers. MiXCR, applied by TCRdb to the PCR reads, yields one record per CDR3 protein. The sample consists of hundreds of thousands of distinct CDR3 sequences, about 27% of them appearing once. As concerns this clonotype: What it binds is unknown.

The TCR sequence derives from a girl aged 5 to 17 with multiple sclerosis. The chain is built from TRBV7-2 and TRBJ2-7; 9 bases map to TRBD1. The sample comprised blood. The CDR3 reads CASSLHEGTGPYEQYF. DNA of the CDR3: TGTGCCAGCAGCTTACACGAAGGGACAGGGCCCTACGAGCAGTACTTC. Based on the CDR3 plus reference TRBV7-2 and TRBJ2-7, the full variable domain is GAGVSQSPSNKVTEKGKDVELRCDPISGHTALYWYRQSLGQGLEFLIYFQGNSAPDKSGLPSDRFSAERTGGSVSTLTIQRTQQEDSAVYLCASSLHEGTGPYEQYFGPGTRLTVT.